Here is one T cell receptor (beta chain) with its context. The data belong to a study of blood T cell repertoires in COVID-19. The CDR3 sequence is 15 residues long. Unmatched junction bases numbered 8, after V lost 5 bases and J lost 4 bases. CDR1 is SGHNT, CDR2 YENEEA, per germline. Produced via immunoSEQ multiplex PCR; TCRdb's table is partial and in-frame only. The sample holds 71,000 or so clones, roughly 90% seen once. The material sequenced was peripheral blood. V is TRBV11-3 and J is TRBJ2-1; 7 bases are shared with TRBD1. This clonotype was obtained from an elderly man in a cohort sampled during active COVID-19. CDR3 region: CASSPRTGPYNEQFF. The CDR3 coding sequence is TGTGCCAGCAGCCCGCGGACAGGCCCATACAATGAGCAGTTCTTC.